The 23 T cell receptor beta chains in this list originate from one sample, sequenced in a study of blood T cell repertoires in COVID-19. Method: immunoSEQ multiplex PCR; TCRdb's copy keeps in-frame clones and lacks some. The table lists about 130,000 clones, approximately 84% of them singletons, with 9.5% to 15% in the top ten. Material for sequencing was peripheral blood. The receptors come from a human donor in a cohort sampled during active COVID-19.

Comment on this clone: Other nucleotide sequences from this sample produce the same CDR3. The rearrangement links TRBV30 to TRBJ1-2; possible D gene TRBD1, 5 bases. CDR3 length equals 15 residues. Trimming stripped 3 bases from V and 0 bases from J, with 14 bases between. Germline CDR1 and CDR2: GTSNPN and SVGIG (reference sequence). This chain's CDR3 is CAWSDGGIANYGYTF. As DNA, the CDR3 is TGTGCCTGGAGCGACGGGGGTATAGCTAACTATGGCTACACCTTC.

This clone was seen a single time. The chain has TRBV5-3 and TRBJ1-5; 9 nucleotides align to TRBD1. TRBV5-3 is marked as an open reading frame, function uncertain. The CDR3 extends over 14 amino acids. V shed 4 bases, J shed 7 bases, and the junction held 6 bases outside the gene matches. In DNA form, the CDR3 reads TGTGCCAGAAGCACCGGACAGGGGAGACAGCCCCAGCATTTT. Translation: CARSTGQGRQPQHF.

This chain links TRBV3-1 (or the pseudogene TRBV3-2) with TRBJ1-6, with D tentatively TRBD1 (5 bases). Trimming cost V 4 bases and J 15 bases, with 19 bases left between them. Germline loops: CDR1 LGHDT, CDR2 YNNKEL (reference sequence). This CDR3 region has 14 residues. The CDR3 protein is CASSRREEGSLLHF. The DNA for the CDR3 is TGTGCCAGCAGCCGCAGGGAAGAAGGTTCTCTCCTCCACTTT.

The chain is built from TRBV19 and TRBJ2-3; 11 positions agree with TRBD1. The germline gives CDR1 LNHDA, CDR2 SQIVND (reference sequence). V lost 4 bases, J lost 5 bases, and 11 bases stayed unmatched. There are 17 residues in the CDR3. The CDR3 DNA reads as TGTGCCAGTAGTAGAGCCGGGACAGGGGGGGGAGTAGATACGCAGTATTTT. It specifies CASSRAGTGGGVDTQYF.

In this sample, this clone turned up once. This chain connects TRBV24-1 to TRBJ1-2; D is unresolved. This CDR3 region has 14 residues. Germline CDR1 KGHDR, CDR2 SFDVKD. Trimming cost V 3 bases and J 1 base, with 8 bases left between them. CDR3 DNA: TGTGCCACCAGTGATGGAGGACTTAACTATGGCTACACCTTC. It yields the protein CATSDGGLNYGYTF.

The chain is built from TRBV25-1 and TRBJ1-2, with a tentative D call TRBD1 (5 bases). Trimming shortened V by 2 bases and J by 7 bases, and 11 bases separated the two germline ends. Germline loops: CDR1 MGHDK, CDR2 SYGVNS. CDR3 length: 13 residues. The CDR3 protein is CASSEQGVSGYTF. The CDR3 DNA sequence: TGTGCCAGCAGTGAACAGGGTGTTTCTGGCTACACCTTC.

In this sample, this clone turned up once. The chain links TRBV18 to TRBJ2-3; maybe TRBD2 (6 bases). CDR3 length: 15 amino acids. The germline V gene encodes CDR1 KGHSH and CDR2 LQKENI. The ends were cut back, 5 bases at V and 0 bases at J, with 12 bases in the middle. CDR3: CASSMRGSSTDTQYF. The CDR3 coding sequence is TGTGCCAGCTCAATGCGGGGTTCTAGCACAGATACGCAGTATTTT.

V gene TRBV10-3 combines with J gene TRBJ2-3, with D unclear. Trimming pared 8 bases from V and 0 bases from J, leaving 21 bases between. The germline CDR1 and CDR2 sequences are ENHRY and SYGVKD. The length of the CDR3 is 17 residues. The CDR3 is CAIAYLESSPSTDTQYF. CDR3 nucleotides: TGTGCCATCGCCTACCTAGAAAGCAGCCCTAGCACAGATACGCAGTATTTT.

The chain employs TRBV18 and TRBJ2-1; the match to TRBD2 covers 7 bases. Germline V lookup: CDR1 KGHSH, CDR2 LQKENI. This CDR3 contains 17 residues. V lost 6 bases and J lost 0; bases outside the gene matches: 11. This CDR3 is CASSEGLTSSSYNEQFF. The CDR3 nucleotides read TGTGCCAGCTCGGAGGGACTAACCTCGAGCTCCTACAATGAGCAGTTCTTC.

The chain recombines TRBV30 with TRBJ1-4; TRBD1 is a possible D gene (6 bases). The V gene lost 2 bases and the J gene lost 10 bases, with 20 bases spanning the gap. CDR3 size: 15 residues. Germline CDR1 is GTSNPN and CDR2 is SVGIG (reference sequence). CDR3 nucleotide sequence: TGTGCCTGGAGTCCCCGTACAGGGAATTTCGCAAAACTGTTTTTT. Translating it yields CAWSPRTGNFAKLFF.

This clone was seen only a few times. The J gene is TRBJ1-1, the V gene TRBV4-2; 7 bases agree with TRBD1. V lost 0 bases, J lost 0 bases, and 4 bases stayed unmatched. There are 16 residues in the CDR3. Germline lookup yields CDR1 LGHNA and CDR2 YNFKEQ. The CDR3 is CASSQEGQTLNTEAFF. CDR3 in DNA: TGTGCCAGCAGCCAAGAGGGACAGACTTTGAACACTGAAGCTTTCTTT.

The CDR3: CASSTSRTGAADTQYF. The CDR3, as DNA: TGTGCCAGTAGTACCTCCCGGACAGGGGCGGCAGATACGCAGTATTTT. V usage is TRBV19 and J usage is TRBJ2-3, with TRBD1 matching 9 bases. V was pared by 4 bases and J by 4 bases, with 9 bases of the junction left unmatched. Germline loops: CDR1 LNHDA, CDR2 SQIVND (reference sequence). This CDR3 spans 16 amino acids. The variable domain in full, completed from reference TRBV19 and TRBJ2-3, reads DGGITQSPKYLFRKEGQNVTLSCEQNLNHDAMYWYRQDPGQGLRLIYYSQIVNDFQKGDIAEGYSVSREKKESFPLTVTSAQKNPTAFYLCASSTSRTGAADTQYFGPGTRLTVL.

CDR3 sequence (DNA): TGCGCCAGCAGCTTGGTTGGTGGTGGCCAGAACACTGAAGCTTTCTTT. This translates into CASSLVGGGQNTEAFF. The chain couples TRBV5-1 to TRBJ1-1, with no clear D. Trimming removed 0 bases from V and 1 base from J, with 13 bases in between. The CDR3 spans 16 residues. Germline assignment: CDR1 SGHRS and CDR2 YFSETQ. Using reference TRBV5-1 and TRBJ1-1 for the parts outside the CDR3, the full variable domain is KAGVTQTPRYLIKTRGQQVTLSCSPISGHRSVSWYQQTPGQGLQFLFEYFSETQRNKGNFPGRFSGRQFSNSRSEMNVSTLELGDSALYLCASSLVGGGQNTEAFFGQGTRLTVV.

This chain uses TRBV19 with TRBJ2-7; maybe TRBD1 (5 bases). With 5 bases removed from V and 4 bases from J, the gap between germline ends came to 12 bases. Germline values: CDR1 LNHDA, CDR2 SQIVND (reference sequence). The CDR3 sequence is 13 residues long. CDR3 sequence reads: CASSPTVTYEQYF. The CDR3 bases are TGTGCCAGTAGTCCGACAGTAACGTACGAGCAGTACTTC.

The chain employs TRBV5-4 and TRBJ2-5; TRBD2 might be the D (5 bases). This CDR3 region has 14 residues. CDR1 SGHNT and CDR2 YYREEE come from the germline V gene (reference sequence). Trimming shortened V by 7 bases and J by 3 bases, and 16 bases separated the two germline ends. The CDR3 reads CASAREVGEETQYF. The DNA for the CDR3 is TGTGCCAGCGCCCGCGAAGTCGGGGAAGAGACCCAGTACTTC.

This clone was seen a single time. The chain has TRBV13 and TRBJ2-7; maybe TRBD1 (7 bases). The CDR3 extends over 15 amino acids. CDR1 and CDR2 (germline): PRHDT, FYEKMQ (reference sequence). The V end lost 6 bases, the J end lost 1 base, and 16 bases lay between the germline ends. CDR3 DNA: TGTGCCAGCAGTTTTGGGTCAGGGGGGTCCTACGAGCAGTACTTC. Its protein is CASSFGSGGSYEQYF.

The CDR3 DNA follows: TGTGCCAGTAGGAATTACCAGGGGGGAGAGACCCAGTACTTC. As protein: CASRNYQGGETQYF. The J gene is TRBJ2-5, the V gene TRBV19, with a possible D match to TRBD1 (7 bases). Germline V gene sequence: CDR1 LNHDA, CDR2 SQIVND (reference sequence). CDR3 length equals 14 residues. The V and J ends lost 6 bases and 4 bases respectively, with 15 bases between them. Combining the CDR3 with reference TRBV19 and TRBJ2-5 gives the whole variable domain DGGITQSPKYLFRKEGQNVTLSCEQNLNHDAMYWYRQDPGQGLRLIYYSQIVNDFQKGDIAEGYSVSREKKESFPLTVTSAQKNPTAFYLCASRNYQGGETQYFGPGTRLLVL.

V gene TRBV29-1 combines with J gene TRBJ2-1; 8 bases fit TRBD1. Germline assignment: CDR1 SQVTM and CDR2 ANQGSEA. The junction had 10 bases not matched to a gene; V was cut back by 6 bases and J by 9 bases. This CDR3 has 13 residues. The CDR3 coding sequence is TGCAGCGTGGTGGACAGGGCCCAGGGTGAGCAGTTCTTC. As protein: CSVVDRAQGEQFF.

The chain links TRBV7-6 to TRBJ2-1, with TRBD2 matching 8 bases. The CDR3 contains 16 residues. V was clipped by 0 bases and J by 3 bases; unmatched bases: 4. From germline, CDR1 is SGHVS and CDR2 FNYEAQ. The CDR3 sequence is CASSLAGLVGYNEQFF. DNA of the CDR3: TGTGCCAGCAGCTTAGCGGGACTAGTGGGCTACAATGAGCAGTTCTTC.

The chain carries TRBV6-2 or TRBV6-3 and TRBJ2-7; 9 bases are a match to TRBD1. V shed 6 bases and J 4 bases; nucleotides not matched to a gene: 7. The CDR3 runs 14 residues. Germline assignment: CDR1 MNHEY and CDR2 SVGEGT. Written as DNA, the CDR3 is TGTGCCAGCAGCCCTACAGGGGGCGGTTACGAGCAGTACTTC. This codes for CASSPTGGGYEQYF.

This clone occurred once. The chain links TRBV5-6 to TRBJ2-3; 7 nucleotides align to TRBD2. V dropped 4 bases and J dropped 0; count of bases not matched to a gene: 8. The CDR3 has 16 residues. Germline assignment: CDR1 SGHDT and CDR2 YYEEEE. The CDR3 is CASSPLALTSTDTQYF. The CDR3 bases are TGTGCCAGCAGCCCACTAGCGCTTACTAGCACAGATACGCAGTATTTT.

This clone was counted only a few times. The chain combines TRBV11-2 with TRBJ2-5; TRBD1 aligns across 8 bases. Trimming took 8 bases from V and 4 from J; bases not matched to a gene: 9. The length of the CDR3 is 14 residues. CDR1 is SGHAT and CDR2 is FQNNGV in the germline V gene. CDR3 sequence (DNA): TGTGCCAGCGGTGGTACAGGGGGTGTAGAGACCCAGTACTTC. Its translation: CASGGTGGVETQYF.

This clone has only a few counts. The chain joins TRBV19 to TRBJ1-2; 7 bases line up with TRBD1. J lost 4 bases, V lost 6 bases, and 8 bases had no gene match. There are 14 residues in the CDR3. CDR1 is LNHDA and CDR2 is SQIVND in the germline V gene (reference sequence). The CDR3 bases are TGTGCCAGTAGCCAGCAGGGGGTTGCCTATGGCTACACCTTC. Amino acid sequence: CASSQQGVAYGYTF.